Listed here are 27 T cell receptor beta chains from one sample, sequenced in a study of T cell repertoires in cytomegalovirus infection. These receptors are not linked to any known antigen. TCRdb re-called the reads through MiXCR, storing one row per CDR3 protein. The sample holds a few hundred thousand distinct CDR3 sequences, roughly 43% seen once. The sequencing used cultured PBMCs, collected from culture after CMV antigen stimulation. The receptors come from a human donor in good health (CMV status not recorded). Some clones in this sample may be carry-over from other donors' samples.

CDR3 bases: TGTGCCAGCAGCATGGACGCGGAACTGTTTTTT. Encoded protein: CASSMDAELFF. V gene TRBV7-9 combines with J gene TRBJ1-4; no clear D gene. Germline V lookup: CDR1 SEHNR, CDR2 FQNEAQ (reference sequence). This CDR3 contains 11 residues. Trimming left V 5 bases short and J 12 bases short, with 10 bases between.

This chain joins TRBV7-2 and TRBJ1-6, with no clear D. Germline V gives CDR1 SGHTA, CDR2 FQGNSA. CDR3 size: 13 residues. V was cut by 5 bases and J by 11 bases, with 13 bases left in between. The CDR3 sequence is CASSVRSGAPLHF. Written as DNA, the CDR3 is TGTGCCAGCAGCGTACGCTCAGGAGCACCCCTCCACTTT.

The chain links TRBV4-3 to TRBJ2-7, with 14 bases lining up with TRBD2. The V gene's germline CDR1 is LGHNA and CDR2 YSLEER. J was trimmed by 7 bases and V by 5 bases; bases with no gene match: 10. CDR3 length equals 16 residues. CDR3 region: CASSIRLAGGPGEQYF. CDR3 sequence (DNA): TGCGCCAGCAGCATACGACTAGCGGGAGGGCCGGGGGAGCAGTACTTC.

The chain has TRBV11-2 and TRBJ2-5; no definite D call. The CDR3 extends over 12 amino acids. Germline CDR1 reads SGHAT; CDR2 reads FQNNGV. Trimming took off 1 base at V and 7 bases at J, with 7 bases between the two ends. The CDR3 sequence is CASSLGLATQYF. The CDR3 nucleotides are TGTGCCAGCAGCTTAGGGTTGGCGACCCAGTACTTC. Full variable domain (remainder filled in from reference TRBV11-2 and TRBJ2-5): EAGVAQSPRYKIIEKRQSVAFWCNPISGHATLYWYQQILGQGPKLLIQFQNNGVVDDSQLPKDRFSAERLKGVDSTLKIQPAKLEDSAVYLCASSLGLATQYFGPGTRLLVL.

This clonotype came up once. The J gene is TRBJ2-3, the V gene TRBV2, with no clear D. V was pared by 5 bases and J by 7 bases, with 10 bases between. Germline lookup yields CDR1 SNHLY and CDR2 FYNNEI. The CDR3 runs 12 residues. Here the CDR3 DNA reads TGTGCCAGCAGTCTTTACTCTCATACGCAGTATTTT. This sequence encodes CASSLYSHTQYF.

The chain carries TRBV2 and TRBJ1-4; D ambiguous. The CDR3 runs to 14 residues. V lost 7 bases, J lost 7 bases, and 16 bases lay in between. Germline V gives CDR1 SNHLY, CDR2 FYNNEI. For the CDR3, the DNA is TGTGCCAGCATCGTGGATGGAACTCCTGAAAAACTGTTTTTT. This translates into CASIVDGTPEKLFF.

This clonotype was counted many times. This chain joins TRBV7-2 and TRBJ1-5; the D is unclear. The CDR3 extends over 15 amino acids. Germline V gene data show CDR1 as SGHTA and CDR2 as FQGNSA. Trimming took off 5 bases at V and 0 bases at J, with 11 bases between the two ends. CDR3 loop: CASSDVGNSNQPQHF. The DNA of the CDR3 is TGTGCCAGCAGCGATGTGGGTAATAGCAATCAGCCCCAGCATTTT.

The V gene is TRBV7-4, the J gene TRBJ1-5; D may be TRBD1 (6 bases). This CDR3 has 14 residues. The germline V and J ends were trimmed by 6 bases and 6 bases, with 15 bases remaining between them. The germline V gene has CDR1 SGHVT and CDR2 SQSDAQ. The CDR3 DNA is TGTGCCAGCAGTCCAACAGGGTACGGTCAGCCCCAGCATTTT. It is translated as CASSPTGYGQPQHF.

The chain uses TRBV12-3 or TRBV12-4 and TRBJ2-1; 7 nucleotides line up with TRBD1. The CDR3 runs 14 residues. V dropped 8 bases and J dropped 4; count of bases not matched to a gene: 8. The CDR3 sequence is CASPDRVPYNEQFF. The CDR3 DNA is TGTGCCAGCCCAGACAGGGTCCCTTACAATGAGCAGTTCTTC.

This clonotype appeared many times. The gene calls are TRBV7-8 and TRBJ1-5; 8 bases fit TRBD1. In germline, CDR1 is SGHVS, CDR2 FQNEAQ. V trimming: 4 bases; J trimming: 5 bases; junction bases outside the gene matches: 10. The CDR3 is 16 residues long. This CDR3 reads CASSSESGGADQPQHF. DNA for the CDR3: TGTGCCAGCAGCTCCGAATCAGGGGGCGCGGATCAGCCCCAGCATTTT.

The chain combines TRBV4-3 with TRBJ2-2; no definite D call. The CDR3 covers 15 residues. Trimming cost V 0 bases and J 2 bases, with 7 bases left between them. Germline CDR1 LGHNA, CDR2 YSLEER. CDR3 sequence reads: CASSQEMTNTGELFF. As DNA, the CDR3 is TGCGCCAGCAGCCAAGAAATGACAAACACCGGGGAGCTGTTTTTT.

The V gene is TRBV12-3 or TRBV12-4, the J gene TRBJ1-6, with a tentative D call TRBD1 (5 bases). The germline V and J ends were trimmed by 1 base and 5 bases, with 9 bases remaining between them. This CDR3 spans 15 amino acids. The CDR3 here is CASSLGAGNNSPLHF. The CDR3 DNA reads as TGTGCCAGCAGTTTAGGAGCAGGGAATAATTCACCCCTCCACTTT.

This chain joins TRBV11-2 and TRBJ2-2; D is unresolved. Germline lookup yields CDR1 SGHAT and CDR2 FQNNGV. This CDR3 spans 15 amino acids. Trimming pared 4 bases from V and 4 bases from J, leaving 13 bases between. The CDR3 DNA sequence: TGTGCCAGCAGCTCACCTCAAGTGGGCACCGGGGAGCTGTTTTTT. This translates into CASSSPQVGTGELFF.

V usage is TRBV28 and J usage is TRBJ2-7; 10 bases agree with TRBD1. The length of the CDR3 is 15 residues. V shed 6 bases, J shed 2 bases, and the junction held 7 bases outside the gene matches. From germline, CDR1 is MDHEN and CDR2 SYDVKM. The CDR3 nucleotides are TGTGCCAGCAGGCCTCCGGGACAGGGGACCTACGAGCAGTACTTC. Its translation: CASRPPGQGTYEQYF.

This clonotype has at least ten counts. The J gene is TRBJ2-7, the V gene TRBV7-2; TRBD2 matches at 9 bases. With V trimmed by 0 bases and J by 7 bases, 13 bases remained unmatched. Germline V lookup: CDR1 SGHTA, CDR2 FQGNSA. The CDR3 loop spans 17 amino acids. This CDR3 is CASSLAPSGAGGGEQYF. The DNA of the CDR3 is TGTGCCAGCAGCTTAGCCCCCTCGGGAGCGGGAGGAGGGGAGCAGTACTTC.

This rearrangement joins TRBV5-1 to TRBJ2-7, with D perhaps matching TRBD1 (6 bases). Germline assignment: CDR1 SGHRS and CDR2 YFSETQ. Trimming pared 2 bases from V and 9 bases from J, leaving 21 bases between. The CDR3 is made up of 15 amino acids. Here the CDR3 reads CASSFLTGLTRVQYF. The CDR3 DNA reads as TGCGCCAGCAGCTTCCTGACAGGACTCACTAGAGTGCAGTACTTC.

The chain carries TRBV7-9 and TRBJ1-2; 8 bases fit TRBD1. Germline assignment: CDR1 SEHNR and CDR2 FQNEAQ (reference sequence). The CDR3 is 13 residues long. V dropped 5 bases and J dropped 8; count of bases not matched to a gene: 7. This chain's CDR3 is CASSGGQGRGYTF. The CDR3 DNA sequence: TGTGCCAGCAGCGGAGGACAGGGTCGAGGCTACACCTTC.

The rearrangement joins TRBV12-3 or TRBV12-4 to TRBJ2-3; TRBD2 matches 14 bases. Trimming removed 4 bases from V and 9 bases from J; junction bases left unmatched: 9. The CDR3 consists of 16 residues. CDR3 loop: CASSSPGTSGSKTQYF. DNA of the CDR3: TGTGCCAGCAGTTCCCCCGGGACTAGCGGGAGTAAGACGCAGTATTTT.

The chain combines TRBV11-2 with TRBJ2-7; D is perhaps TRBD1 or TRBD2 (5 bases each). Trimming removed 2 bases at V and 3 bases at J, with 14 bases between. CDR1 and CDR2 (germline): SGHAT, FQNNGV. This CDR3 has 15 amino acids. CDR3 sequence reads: CASSLSGTLNYEQYF. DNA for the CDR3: TGTGCCAGCAGCTTATCCGGGACCCTTAACTACGAGCAGTACTTC.

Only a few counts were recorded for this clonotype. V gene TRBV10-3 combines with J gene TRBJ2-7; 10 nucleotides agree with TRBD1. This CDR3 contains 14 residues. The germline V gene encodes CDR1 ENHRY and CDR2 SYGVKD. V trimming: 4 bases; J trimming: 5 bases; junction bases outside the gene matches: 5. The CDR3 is CAISGRDRGHEQYF. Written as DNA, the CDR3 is TGTGCCATCAGTGGCCGGGACAGGGGCCACGAGCAGTACTTC.

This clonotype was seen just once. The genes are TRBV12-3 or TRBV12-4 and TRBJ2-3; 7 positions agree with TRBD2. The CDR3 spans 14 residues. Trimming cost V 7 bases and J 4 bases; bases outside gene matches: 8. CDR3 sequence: CASMFPGRADTQYF. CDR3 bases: TGTGCCAGCATGTTCCCAGGGAGGGCAGATACGCAGTATTTT.

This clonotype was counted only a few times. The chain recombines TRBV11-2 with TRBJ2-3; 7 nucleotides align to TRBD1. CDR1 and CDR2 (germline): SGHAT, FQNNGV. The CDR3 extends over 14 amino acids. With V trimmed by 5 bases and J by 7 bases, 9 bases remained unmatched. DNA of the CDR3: TGTGCCAGCAGCCTCCCCCGGACAGGTCATACGCAGTATTTT. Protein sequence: CASSLPRTGHTQYF.

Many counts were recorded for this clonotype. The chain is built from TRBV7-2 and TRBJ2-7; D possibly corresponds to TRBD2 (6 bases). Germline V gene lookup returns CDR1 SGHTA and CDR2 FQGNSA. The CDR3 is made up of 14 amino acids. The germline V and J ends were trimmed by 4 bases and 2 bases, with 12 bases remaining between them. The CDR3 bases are TGTGCCAGCAGCTCGCCCGGGGGAACCTACGAGCAGTACTTC. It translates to CASSSPGGTYEQYF.

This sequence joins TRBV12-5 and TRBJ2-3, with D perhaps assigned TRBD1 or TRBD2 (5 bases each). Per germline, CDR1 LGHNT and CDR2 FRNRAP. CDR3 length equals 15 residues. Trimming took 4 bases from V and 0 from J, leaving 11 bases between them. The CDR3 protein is CASGSGTTSTDTQYF. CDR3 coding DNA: TGTGCTAGTGGTTCAGGGACGACTAGCACAGATACGCAGTATTTT.

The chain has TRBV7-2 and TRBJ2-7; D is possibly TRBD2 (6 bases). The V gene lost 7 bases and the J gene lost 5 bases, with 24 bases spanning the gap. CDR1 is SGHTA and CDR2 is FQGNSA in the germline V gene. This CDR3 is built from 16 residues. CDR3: CASTPWGAGRRNEQYF. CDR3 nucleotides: TGTGCCAGCACCCCTTGGGGCGCGGGAAGGAGAAACGAGCAGTACTTC. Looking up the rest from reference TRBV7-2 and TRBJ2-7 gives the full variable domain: GAGVSQSPSNKVTEKGKDVELRCDPISGHTALYWYRQSLGQGLEFLIYFQGNSAPDKSGLPSDRFSAERTGGSVSTLTIQRTQQEDSAVYLCASTPWGAGRRNEQYFGPGTRLTVT.

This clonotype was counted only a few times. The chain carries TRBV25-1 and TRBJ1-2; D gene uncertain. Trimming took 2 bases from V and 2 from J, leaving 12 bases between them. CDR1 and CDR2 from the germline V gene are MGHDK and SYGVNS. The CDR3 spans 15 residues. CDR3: CASSEGKVGNYGYTF. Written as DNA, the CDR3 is TGTGCCAGCAGTGAAGGGAAGGTGGGGAACTATGGCTACACCTTC.

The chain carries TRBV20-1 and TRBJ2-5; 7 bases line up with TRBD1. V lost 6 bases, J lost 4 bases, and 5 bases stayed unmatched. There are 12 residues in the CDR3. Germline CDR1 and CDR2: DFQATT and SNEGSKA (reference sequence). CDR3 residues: CSAHNRGETQYF. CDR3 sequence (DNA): TGCAGTGCCCATAACAGGGGAGAGACCCAGTACTTC.